This TCR beta chain was recorded in a study of blood T cells in healthy people across ages. Alongside a J-beta primer mix, a sample-barcoded 5' primer served in a second PCR lasting about 7 to 11 cycles. One entry per CDR3 protein, called by TCRdb with MiXCR from the 5' RACE reads. The sample carries roughly 1.6 million distinct CDR3 sequences, about 32% recorded once. There are 15 residues in the CDR3. The clonotype originates from a woman in her thirties in good health. Sample: blood. The rearrangement links TRBV12-3 or TRBV12-4 to TRBJ2-7, with TRBD2 matching 13 bases. Judging by the DNA end, TRBJ2-1 fits better; the J call may be wrong. This CDR3 reads CASSIRLAGGYEQFF. DNA for the CDR3: TGTGCCAGCAGCATCCGACTAGCGGGGGGCTATGAGCAGTTCTTC.